This record concerns one T cell receptor (beta chain) sequence. The germline V gene has CDR1 MDHEN and CDR2 SYDVKM. J was trimmed by 5 bases and V by 2 bases; bases with no gene match: 7. This CDR3 is 16 amino acids long. Here immunoSEQ multiplex PCR was the method, and the copy in TCRdb shows in-frame clones only, minus some. The sample lists about 81,000 clones; approximately 80% were seen once. These data are taken from a study of blood T cell repertoires in COVID-19. Overall study context: Samples representing acute and convalescent COVID-19 were sourced from the United States, Italy and Spain. Sample material is recorded as cDNA or gDNA derived from T cells, B-cell-depleted T cells, or PBMCs.

V and J are TRBV28 and TRBJ1-5, with TRBD1 matching over 9 bases. Sequencing was performed on peripheral blood. The TCR was taken from a human donor in a cohort sampled during active COVID-19. The CDR3 bases are TGTGCCAGCAGTTTAGCCTTACAGGGGGCATATCAGCCCCAGCATTTT. Translated, it gives CASSLALQGAYQPQHF.